Shown below are 15 T cell receptor beta chains from a single sample sequenced in a study of regulatory dendritic cells for organ transplantation (dated by TCRdb to between 2016 and 2019). Receptor libraries were prepared by the immunoSEQ multiplex PCR assay. TCRdb re-hosts the immuneACCESS table, in-frame sequences only. Its copies lack some clones; in the studies checked, an unresolved V gene accounts for under half of them, and the cause for the rest is not known. Across this sample there are about 29,000 clones, with over 75% seen only once. The ten largest account for approximately 2.2% of the sample. Material for sequencing was memory CD4+ T cells from blood. This specimen's cell subset or site label, interpreted: CD45RO+ memory T cells. These receptors were collected from a human donor in good health.

The rearrangement uses TRBV12-2 and TRBJ2-1; TRBD2, the table's D call, was not compared with the DNA. TRBV12-2 is listed as a pseudogene. This CDR3 has 16 residues. CDR3 DNA sequence: TGTGCAAGTCGCTTCCATAGCGCCGACTCCTACAATGAGCAGTTCTTC. Translated, it gives CASRFHSADSYNEQFF.

Note on this clone: Relative to the germline gene, one junction end is altered; a read error may explain this. The chain links TRBV7-2 to TRBJ1-1, with a tentative D call TRBD1 (6 bases). Germline V gives CDR1 SGHTA, CDR2 FQGNSA. The CDR3 is made up of 15 amino acids. The CDR3 coding sequence is TGTGCCAGCAGCTTATACGGGACACAGAACGCTGAAGCTTTCTTT. Translation: CASSLYGTQNAEAFF.

J is TRBJ1-4 and V is TRBV5-6, with a possible D match to TRBD1 (5 bases). Germline lookup yields CDR1 SGHDT and CDR2 YYEEEE. The length of the CDR3 is 14 residues. V was cut by 0 bases and J by 5 bases, with 8 bases left in between. CDR3 in DNA: TGTGCCAGCAGCTTGGGACAGAGAAATGAAAAACTGTTTTTT. Its protein product is CASSLGQRNEKLFF. The full variable domain, completed using reference TRBV5-6 and TRBJ1-4, is DAGVTQSPTHLIKTRGQQVTLRCSPKSGHDTVSWYQQALGQGPQFIFQYYEEEERQRGNFPDRFSGHQFPNYSSELNVNALLLGDSALYLCASSLGQRNEKLFFGSGTQLSVL.

The chain is built from TRBV19 and TRBJ2-1; D gene uncertain. Germline V gene lookup returns CDR1 LNHDA and CDR2 SQIVND (reference sequence). With 3 bases removed from V and 8 bases from J, the gap between germline ends came to 11 bases. This CDR3 has 13 residues. In DNA, the CDR3 is TGTGCCAGTAGTATTTTCGGGTCGCATGAGCAGTTCTTC. Translated: CASSIFGSHEQFF. The full variable domain, with the rest looked up from reference TRBV19 and TRBJ2-1, is DGGITQSPKYLFRKEGQNVTLSCEQNLNHDAMYWYRQDPGQGLRLIYYSQIVNDFQKGDIAEGYSVSREKKESFPLTVTSAQKNPTAFYLCASSIFGSHEQFFGPGTRLTVL.

The chain links TRBV27 to TRBJ2-7; no reliable D call. Germline V gene sequence: CDR1 MNHEY, CDR2 SMNVEV (reference sequence). Trimming left V 2 bases short and J 3 bases short, with 14 bases between. This CDR3 has 15 residues. The CDR3 loop is CASSLRWTSGYEQYF. In nucleotides, the CDR3 is TGTGCCAGCAGTTTAAGGTGGACCTCCGGCTACGAGCAGTACTTC.

The chain is built from TRBV19 and TRBJ1-2, with D unclear. Germline V gene data show CDR1 as LNHDA and CDR2 as SQIVND (reference sequence). V shed 3 bases and J shed 1 base, with 18 bases lying between them. This CDR3 is 17 amino acids long. The CDR3 here is CASSMVGYLNYNYGYTF. The CDR3 bases are TGTGCCAGTAGTATGGTGGGTTATCTCAACTATAACTATGGCTACACCTTC.

The chain joins TRBV29-1 to TRBJ2-7, with 10 bases that match TRBD1. CDR1 is SQVTM and CDR2 is ANQGSEA in the germline V gene. V lost 5 bases and J lost 6; bases outside the gene matches: 10. The CDR3 runs to 14 residues. CDR3 sequence (DNA): TGCAGCGTTTTCCGGGGGACAGGGGATGGCGAGCAGTACTTC. This translates into CSVFRGTGDGEQYF.

This clone was seen more than once but under ten times. Other DNA sequences in the sample encode the same CDR3. The rearrangement links TRBV11-3 to TRBJ2-3, with D uncertain. Trimming took off 5 bases at V and 0 bases at J, with 6 bases between the two ends. CDR3 length: 13 residues. Per the germline V gene, CDR1 is SGHNT and CDR2 is YENEEA. CDR3 in amino acids: CASSPASTDTQYF. CDR3 nucleotide sequence: TGTGCCAGCAGCCCTGCTAGCACAGATACGCAGTATTTT.

This clone was detected once. The chain combines TRBV19 with TRBJ1-1, with D hard to call. The germline V gene encodes CDR1 LNHDA and CDR2 SQIVND (reference sequence). There are 15 residues in the CDR3. V lost 2 bases, J lost 2 bases, and 12 bases lay in between. The CDR3 region has the DNA TGTGCCAGTAGTATACTAGCCAAGTTAAACACTGAAGCTTTCTTT. Translating it yields CASSILAKLNTEAFF.

The chain is built from TRBV6-5 and TRBJ1-6; TRBD1 agrees at 7 bases. The CDR3 has 15 residues. After removal of 6 bases from V and 5 bases from J, the junction contained 7 bases not matched to a gene. CDR1 is MNHEY and CDR2 is SVGAGI in the germline V gene. CDR3: CASRSGGTDNSPLHF. CDR3 coding DNA: TGTGCCAGCAGATCGGGTGGGACAGATAATTCACCCCTCCACTTT.

The V and J genes are TRBV10-3 and TRBJ2-7; D is possibly TRBD2 (6 bases). Trimming stripped 6 bases from V and 1 base from J, with 10 bases between. The CDR3 length is 13 residues. CDR1 and CDR2 (germline): ENHRY, SYGVKD. The CDR3 reads CAISTGGSYEQYF. CDR3 DNA sequence: TGTGCCATCAGCACCGGGGGTTCCTACGAGCAGTACTTC.

The chain carries TRBV7-2 and TRBJ2-2, with a tentative D call TRBD2 (5 bases). The CDR3 spans 15 residues. The germline V gene encodes CDR1 SGHTA and CDR2 FQGNSA. Trimming cost V 5 bases and J 0 bases, with 10 bases left between them. The CDR3 nucleotides are TGTGCCAGCAGCGGGGAGAAAACGAACACCGGGGAGCTGTTTTTT. Its protein product is CASSGEKTNTGELFF.

The V call is TRBV5-1, the J call TRBJ2-5, with D maybe TRBD2 (7 bases). From germline, CDR1 is SGHRS and CDR2 YFSETQ. The V end was cut by 2 bases, the J end by 1 base, with 15 bases between. The CDR3 spans 16 residues. This CDR3 reads CASSFGGPSGQETQYF. CDR3 coding DNA: TGCGCCAGCAGCTTCGGGGGGCCTAGCGGCCAAGAGACCCAGTACTTC.

J is TRBJ2-7 and V is TRBV9, with 8 bases lining up with TRBD2. This CDR3 region has 16 residues. The V gene end was trimmed by 2 bases and the J gene end by 2 bases; junction bases not matched to a gene: 9. Germline V gene sequence: CDR1 SGDLS, CDR2 YYNGEE. In DNA, the CDR3 is TGTGCCAGCAGCGTTCTCCCAGCGGGAGTTCCCTACGAGCAGTACTTC. This translates into CASSVLPAGVPYEQYF.

The chain is built from TRBV25-1 and TRBJ1-1, with 9 bases aligning to TRBD1. Germline loops: CDR1 MGHDK, CDR2 SYGVNS. After removal of 5 bases from V and 3 bases from J, the junction contained 10 bases not matched to a gene. The CDR3 is 16 amino acids. In DNA form, the CDR3 reads TGTGCCAGCAGTAGTGGGACAGGGCAATTCGACACTGAAGCTTTCTTT. It translates to CASSSGTGQFDTEAFF.